This record concerns one T cell receptor (beta chain) sequence. Healthy donors had no documented immune events, such as infections, while sampled. The repertoire was sequenced with immunoSEQ multiplex PCR; TCRdb's copy has only in-frame clones and lacks some. Altogether approximately 90,000 clones are present, around 87% being singletons, with the ten largest covering around 5.2%. These data belong to a study of identifying expanded T cells in peripheral blood. The CDR3 spans 18 residues. Germline trimming cut 4 bases from V and 5 bases from J; bases unmatched to any gene: 13. CDR1 is SGHRS, CDR2 YFSETQ, per germline.

The sequence came from a person aged 18 to 75 in good health. Material: blood. The rearrangement joins TRBV5-1 to TRBJ2-1; 12 bases are shared with TRBD1. The CDR3 DNA reads as TGCGCCAGCAGCACAACCTATACGGGACAGGGGGCCCACAATGAGCAGTTCTTC. Its translation: CASSTTYTGQGAHNEQFF.